The source of this T cell receptor beta chain is a study of shared clonotypes between healthy human individuals (dated by TCRdb to 2020 to 2022). Study-wide context: A couple of women and a few men aged 18 to 49 years were included in the cohort. Per donor, three plates each were used for CD4 naive and CD4 memory, two for CD8 naive, and one for CD8 memory. To estimate repertoire size and how much clonotypes are shared between individuals, the study performed deep sequencing of blood TCR repertoires from a few healthy adults. Libraries were prepared and TCR repertoires were sequenced by different laboratories using diverse techniques, in order to increase sequencing depth and limit assay-specific biases. Leukapheresis yielded between about 0.85 and 9.5 billion PBMCs per donor. Results the study describes overall, beyond this receptor: Because the study included a small number of donors, the genetic and exposure-history diversity represented was limited. Pairwise subsampling indicated that sequencing depth was expected to affect the degree of clonotype sharing among donors. Clonotypes shared by all four sorted-subset donors showed higher generation probabilities than non-shared clonotypes. Larger estimated clonotype richness was generally found for naive subsets than for memory subsets. Sampling was restricted to blood, and TCR repertoires in tissues likely differ from the TCR repertoires found in blood. Across several donors, approximately 5% of naive CD4, more than 3% of naive CD8, around 2.1% of memory CD4, and roughly 0.4% of memory CD8 clonotypes were shared. Incomplete sequencing was indicated by rarefaction of sorted-subset datasets, despite the large sequencing depth.

According to the germline V gene, CDR1 reads SNHLY and CDR2 reads FYNNEI. The CDR3 numbers 13 residues from cysteine through phenylalanine. This entry keeps only the CDR3 DNA: 39 bases, framed from base 1. Deletion took 8 bases off V and 8 bases off J, with a span of 18 bases between the germline ends. Comment on this clone: Its antigen specificity is not known. Base qualities are not at hand, and no much larger clone is one base apart.

Healthy HIV-negative adults with no recently reported acute infections or vaccinations were included as donors. All donors were Caucasian adults living in Nashville, Tennessee, USA. Magnetic negative selection was used to enrich CD4+ T cells, after which naive cells were positively selected on CD45RA and the negative fraction became the memory subset. Blood was obtained by leukapheresis, after which PBMCs were separated by Ficoll-Histopaque density gradient centrifugation and cryopreserved in liquid nitrogen vapor phase. Analytical flow cytometry was used to check the purity and quantity of every magnetically sorted T cell population. From each sorted fraction, genomic DNA was isolated and quantified by UV absorbance on a Nanodrop 2000c. Using the deep immunoSEQ assay, multiplex PCR amplified TCR CDR3 regions from genomic DNA. For each cell subset, the extracted genomic DNA was distributed evenly across all wells of several immunoSEQ 96-well plates, and each plate served as one replicate. For sorted subsets, approximately 190 ng genomic DNA, equal to tens of thousands of T cell genomes, was loaded into each replicate PCR. Purified libraries were measured with a Qubit 3.0 fluorometer, size-checked on a Bioanalyzer 2100, and measured again with the KAPA Library Quantification kit. Every immunoSEQ 96-well plate was sequenced on a separate single-read 150-cycle Illumina NextSeq 550 flow cell. Per the source publication's procedure: Because only junctional sequences without quality scores were contained in the immunoSEQ output, filtering matching that applied to full-length reads could not be performed. Sequences were annotated with PyIR, a Python wrapper for IgBLAST v1.9, and V/J genes and CDR3 were assigned using IMGT germline references. Reads were filtered out if the reads had weak V/J assignments (E-value above 1e-6), no CDR3, stop codons, out-of-frame junctions, or ambiguous translated residues. A V3J clonotype was defined by an identical inferred V gene, J gene, and CDR3 amino acid sequence. The percentage overlap between two repertoires was calculated by dividing the number of shared unique clonotypes by the size of the smaller repertoire. Richness of each repertoire was evaluated using RTK rarefaction, the Chao1 estimator, and Recon v2.1 estimates of unobserved clonotypes. OLGA was used to compute generation probabilities for all TCRbeta clonotypes that the gDNA method yielded from a handful of donors. TCRdb obtained this table from immuneACCESS and retained in-frame rearrangements with V and J assigned. These tables miss some clones; where compared with another copy, unresolved V genes account for less than half of the shortfall, and the remainder is unexplained. V and J calls and clone size are those listed in that table; D and trimming were worked out from the DNA. In this sample the table shows about 1 million clones, around four fifths of which occur a single time. Clones ranked in the top ten supply about 1.5% of the sample.

The sample taken for sequencing was memory CD4+ T cells sorted from blood. The sample's cell subset or site label, in plain terms: CD45RA-negative fraction. The chain is encoded by TRBV2 joined to TRBJ1-2, with no confident D gene call. The TCR sequence derives from a man aged 18 to 29 in good health. The DNA reads TGTGCCAGCCCCCCTGCGAAGGTTGGAGGCTACACCTTC. Translated, this gives CASPPAKVGGYTF.